The rows below give T cell receptor beta chains drawn from one sample of a study of blood T cell repertoires in COVID-19. Repertoires were generated with immunoSEQ multiplex PCR, while TCRdb's copy carries only in-frame clones and drops some. The table has roughly 80,000 clones, roughly 80% seen once. Sequenced material: peripheral blood. The receptors were sampled from a human donor in a cohort sampled during active COVID-19. The CDR3 runs from the conserved cysteine through the conserved F or W. The D gene is left open where the match is weak. A row's size may be missing; if present it is once, few, many or a size class.

j_call | clone_size | d_call | v_call | cdr3_nt | cdr3_aa
TRBJ2-7 | NA | NA | TRBV7-6 | TGTGCCAGCAGCCCTGGCCAGGGTGGGGTAGGGTACGAGCAGTACTTC | CASSPGQGGVGYEQYF
TRBJ1-1 | NA | NA | TRBV5-4 | TGTGCCAGCAGCTTGGGTGCGACAGGAGACACTGAAGCTTTCTTT | CASSLGATGDTEAFF
TRBJ2-3 | once | NA | TRBV5-1 | TGCGCCAGCAGCTTAGGAGGGCCCACAGATACGCAGTATTTT | CASSLGGPTDTQYF
TRBJ2-2 | NA | TRBD2 | TRBV7-7 | TGTGCCAGCAGCCCCCTCTCTAGCGGGGTCACCGGGGAGCTGTTTTTT | CASSPLSSGVTGELFF
TRBJ2-7 | NA | TRBD2 | TRBV7-2 | TGTGCCAGCAGCCCCAGCGGGGGAAGCTCCTACGAGCAGTACTTC | CASSPSGGSSYEQYF
TRBJ1-2 | NA | TRBD1 | TRBV7-9 | TGTGCCAGCAGCCCCCGGGACAGGGAGGCCTATGGCTACACCTTC | CASSPRDREAYGYTF
TRBJ2-5 | NA | TRBD2 | TRBV7-9 | TGTGCCAGCAGCTCCCTAGCGGGGGGTAGCCAAGAGACCCAGTACTTC | CASSSLAGGSQETQYF
TRBJ2-5 | few | NA | TRBV5-4 | TGTGCCAGCAGCTTGGCTAGGTCGGAGACCCAGTACTTC | CASSLARSETQYF
TRBJ2-1 | few | NA | TRBV10-3 | TGTGCCATAAGCGTTGGCGTCAACAATGAGCAGTTCTTC | CAISVGVNNEQFF
TRBJ1-6 | once | NA | TRBV15 | TGTGCCACCAGCAGAGATCTACGCAGGGAGGAGTCACCCCTCCACTTT | CATSRDLRREESPLHF
TRBJ2-1 | few | TRBD1 | TRBV27 | TGTGCCAGCAGAGGGGGCTCCAGCTCCTACAATGAGCAGTTCTTC | CASRGGSSSYNEQFF
TRBJ1-4 | once | TRBD1 | TRBV5-4 | TGTGCCAGCAGCCCCACCCGGGACAGGGGTCTTAATGAAAAACTGTTTTTT | CASSPTRDRGLNEKLFF
TRBJ1-6 | NA | TRBD1 | TRBV11-2 | TGTGCCAGCAGCTCAGCAGGGGGCAGTAATTCACCCCTCCACTTT | CASSSAGGSNSPLHF
TRBJ2-5 | NA | TRBD1 | TRBV18 | TGTGCCAGCTCACCTCCGGACAGGGGGCAAGAGACCCAGTACTTC | CASSPPDRGQETQYF
TRBJ2-3 | NA | TRBD2 | TRBV11-2 | TGTGCCAGTTCACTAGCGGGGGGGTACGGCACAGATACGCAGTATTTT | CASSLAGGYGTDTQYF
TRBJ2-4 | few | NA | TRBV7-8 | TGTGCCAGCAGCCTCCTCGGGGAGATCAACATTCAGTACTTC | CASSLLGEINIQYF
TRBJ2-2 | NA | NA | TRBV3-1/TRBV3-2 | TGTGCCAGCAGCCAACTAGGGGAGGTCGGGGAGCTGTTTTTT | CASSQLGEVGELFF